The following is a T cell receptor beta chain sequence with its context. Its antigen is still unknown. The CDR3 is made up of 14 amino acids. V was clipped by 1 base and J by 1 base, with 8 bases between them. Germline values: CDR1 SGHNT, CDR2 YYREEE (reference sequence). The data were taken from a study of T cell responses to AZD1222 COVID-19 vaccine. Study results and caveats: The donor cohort was predominantly white British with a female majority, and clonal diversity may have been underestimated.

Libraries were prepared by immunoSEQ multiplex PCR; TCRdb keeps only in-frame clonotypes and omits some of them. The table has hundreds of thousands of clones, 85% to 95% seen once; the top ten hold 0.9% to 1.1%. Here the sequenced sample was peripheral blood, taken on day 0 of MenACWY control vaccination. This sequence joins TRBV5-4 and TRBJ1-1; a weak D match, TRBD1 (6 bases). This receptor was obtained from an adult in good health. This chain's CDR3 is CASSLYRANTEAFF. In DNA, the CDR3 is TGTGCCAGCAGCTTGTACAGGGCGAACACTGAAGCTTTCTTT.